This T cell receptor (beta chain) derives from a study of control samples from healthy donors and cancer patients. The CDR3 length is 16 residues. CDR1 is MDHEN and CDR2 is SYDVKM in the germline V gene. V was pared by 5 bases and J by 0 bases, with 13 bases between. The table lists this clone with a count of one. The repertoire was sequenced with immunoSEQ multiplex PCR; TCRdb's copy has only in-frame clones and lacks some. The repertoire consists of 130,000 to 150,000 clones, with 91% occurring once and the leading ten covering roughly 3.1%. This receptor was identified in a man aged 25 to 40 in good health. Sequences were obtained from blood. The chain carries TRBV28 and TRBJ1-4, with D unresolved. CDR3 nucleotides: TGTGCCAGCAGTACCCGAGAAATTGCAACTAATGAAAAACTGTTTTTT. It specifies CASSTREIATNEKLFF.